The 19 T cell receptor beta chains given below trace back to one sample, sequenced in a study of glioma-infiltrating T cells. The iRepertoire nested amplicon-rescue multiplex PCR amplified TCR alpha and beta CDR3s from RNA. MiXCR, run by TCRdb on the multiplex PCR reads, gives a single entry per CDR3 protein. Counted here are some 40,000 distinct CDR3 sequences, 20% to 25% occurring once; the ten biggest clones make up around 6.7%. The specimen was glioma tissue, nonneoplastic brain tissue, or PBMCs (not recorded which). The receptors shown here come from a human donor with low-grade glioma or glioblastoma, undergoing nonglioma brain surgery, or in good health (not recorded which).

This clonotype was detected ten times or more. The chain recombines TRBV28 with TRBJ1-1; D gene unclear. The CDR3 consists of 12 residues. Trimming removed 6 bases at V and 7 bases at J, with 12 bases between. In germline, CDR1 is MDHEN, CDR2 SYDVKM. DNA of the CDR3: TGTGCCAGCAGGACCGGAACAGTTGAAGCTTTCTTT. Translation gives CASRTGTVEAFF.

This sequence joins TRBV5-4 and TRBJ2-1; 8 bases map to TRBD1. The CDR3 has 16 amino acids. V lost 1 base and J lost 3; bases outside the gene matches: 6. Germline V gives CDR1 SGHNT, CDR2 YYREEE (reference sequence). CDR3 DNA: TGTGCCAGCAGCTTGACCACCGGGACAGGCTACAATGAGCAGTTCTTC. Translation gives CASSLTTGTGYNEQFF.

This clonotype was counted ten times or more. The J gene is TRBJ1-5, the V gene TRBV12-3 or TRBV12-4; 8 nucleotides match TRBD1. The CDR3 contains 15 residues. Trimming took 6 bases from V and 7 from J; bases not matched to a gene: 11. CDR3 protein: CASSPGGGSSQPQHF. CDR3 in DNA: TGTGCCAGCAGCCCAGGGGGCGGCTCGAGCCAGCCCCAGCATTTT.

This clonotype was detected ten times or more. The chain couples TRBV6-1 to TRBJ2-2; TRBD1 matches 8 bases. The length of the CDR3 is 14 residues. V lost 5 bases, J lost 4 bases, and 3 bases stayed unmatched. Germline values: CDR1 MNHNS, CDR2 SASEGT. Written as DNA, the CDR3 is TGTGCCAGCAGTTTTCAGGGGGCCACCGGGGAGCTGTTTTTT. This gives the protein CASSFQGATGELFF.

About this clonotype: A much larger clone lies one base from this, so it may be a read error. This chain links TRBV7-6 with TRBJ2-3; tentative D call: TRBD1 (6 bases). This CDR3 comprises 13 residues. CDR1 is SGHVS, CDR2 FNYEAQ, per germline. V dropped 8 bases and J dropped 4 bases, with 13 bases sitting between them. The CDR3 DNA follows: TGTGCCAGCGGAGCAGGGGAGTCAGATACGCAGTATTTT. This gives the protein CASGAGESDTQYF.

This clonotype was detected many times. This chain connects TRBV7-9 to TRBJ1-2, with 7 bases that match TRBD1. The V segment lost 5 bases and the J segment 4 bases; nucleotides outside the gene matches: 10. The length of the CDR3 is 15 residues. Germline values: CDR1 SEHNR, CDR2 FQNEAQ (reference sequence). DNA of the CDR3: TGTGCCAGCAGCGCAGGTGGAGGGGGCACCTATGGCTACACCTTC. This gives the protein CASSAGGGGTYGYTF.

The chain has TRBV19 and TRBJ2-3, with 8 bases that match TRBD1. V lost 5 bases and J lost 9; bases outside the gene matches: 7. Per the germline V gene, CDR1 is LNHDA and CDR2 is SQIVND (reference sequence). The CDR3 is made up of 13 amino acids. The CDR3 region has the DNA TGTGCCAGTAGTCCTAAGACAGGGGAAACGCAGTATTTT. Residues: CASSPKTGETQYF.

This rearrangement joins TRBV27 to TRBJ2-4; tentative D call: TRBD2 (7 bases). Germline V lookup: CDR1 MNHEY, CDR2 SMNVEV (reference sequence). The CDR3 runs to 14 residues. Trimming left V 4 bases short and J 7 bases short, with 14 bases between. The chain's CDR3 is CASSYGGGGNIQYF. For the CDR3, the DNA is TGTGCCAGCAGTTACGGAGGGGGAGGGAACATTCAGTACTTC.

As concerns this clonotype: This may arise from a read error, as a much more abundant clone is one base away. The V and J genes are TRBV7-9 and TRBJ2-1, with 10 bases matching TRBD2. Germline V gives CDR1 SEHNR, CDR2 FQNEAQ (reference sequence). The J segment lost 8 bases and the V segment lost 10 bases, leaving 14 bases of the junction unmatched. The length of the CDR3 is 15 residues. CDR3 residues: CATTRSGGVVDEQFF. CDR3 DNA: TGTGCCACTACCAGAAGCGGGGGGGTCGTCGATGAGCAGTTCTTC.

In its sample, this clonotype was seen many times. V usage is TRBV28 and J usage is TRBJ2-7, with TRBD2 identical over 10 bases. V gave up 5 bases and J gave up 2 bases; unmatched junction bases: 6. Germline assignment: CDR1 MDHEN and CDR2 SYDVKM. The CDR3 spans 15 residues. DNA for the CDR3: TGTGCCAGCAGTGTAACAGCGGGAGGGACCTACGAGCAGTACTTC. Translating it yields CASSVTAGGTYEQYF.

The V call is TRBV10-3, the J call TRBJ2-1; 15 bases are a match to TRBD2. There are 21 residues in the CDR3. Germline assignment: CDR1 ENHRY and CDR2 SYGVKD. The V and J ends lost 4 bases and 0 bases, in that order; junction bases with no gene match: 13. CDR3 protein: CAISGTPGLAGGPSSYNEQFF. CDR3 DNA: TGTGCCATCAGTGGGACCCCGGGACTAGCGGGGGGCCCGAGCTCCTACAATGAGCAGTTCTTC.

This clonotype ranks as medium-sized. The chain combines TRBV6-1 with TRBJ2-2; 11 bases align to TRBD1. The length of the CDR3 is 15 residues. The germline V gene encodes CDR1 MNHNS and CDR2 SASEGT. V lost 5 bases, J lost 4 bases, and 3 bases stayed unmatched. In DNA, the CDR3 is TGTGCCAGCAGTTCCGGGACAGGGGGCACCGGGGAGCTGTTTTTT. Its translation: CASSSGTGGTGELFF.

This clonotype was seen many times. The chain combines TRBV4-1 with TRBJ1-3, with D unresolved. This CDR3 spans 16 amino acids. V lost 2 bases and J 0 bases, leaving 11 bases between the germline ends. CDR1 and CDR2 (germline): MGHRA, YSYEKL. CDR3 in amino acids: CASSQNPSNSGNTIYF. Here the CDR3 DNA reads TGCGCCAGCAGCCAAAACCCCTCCAACTCTGGAAACACCATATATTTT.

In this sample, this clonotype turned up many times. The chain employs TRBV12-3 or TRBV12-4 and TRBJ1-1; D call uncertain. Deletions cut 3 bases from V and 6 bases from J, with 8 bases between. The CDR3 runs to 12 residues. The CDR3 DNA is TGTGCCAGCAGTTTCAACCGCGCTGAAGCTTTCTTT. Amino acids: CASSFNRAEAFF.

About this clonotype itself: Since no conserved phenylalanine or tryptophan closes the CDR3, a read error is the likely cause. J is TRBJ1-2 and V is TRBV20-1; D unclear. The germline gives CDR1 DFQATT, CDR2 SNEGSKA (reference sequence). This CDR3 region has 16 residues. The V gene lost 5 bases and the J gene lost 0 bases, with 19 bases spanning the gap. The CDR3 coding sequence is TGCAGTGCTTGGAACTCCGGGCAACCAGCTAACTATGGCTACACCTCC. It yields the protein CSAWNSGQPANYGYTS.

CDR3 nucleotide sequence: TGCAGCGGGTCCAGAACGAACACTGAAGCTTTCTTT. It yields the protein CSGSRTNTEAFF. The genes are TRBV29-1 and TRBJ1-1; no definite D call. This CDR3 has 12 amino acids. Germline assignment: CDR1 SQVTM and CDR2 ANQGSEA. V was trimmed by 7 bases and J by 1 base, leaving 10 bases between them. Together with reference TRBV29-1 and TRBJ1-1, the CDR3 gives the full variable domain: SAVISQKPSRDICQRGTSLTIQCQVDSQVTMMFWYRQQPGQSLTLIATANQGSEATYESGFVIDKFPISRPNLTFSTLTVSNMSPEDSSIYLCSGSRTNTEAFFGQGTRLTVV.

The chain uses TRBV25-1 and TRBJ2-5; 9 nucleotides match TRBD1. The CDR3 spans 15 residues. With 6 bases clipped from V and 2 bases from J, the junction kept 7 bases outside the gene matches. Looked up from germline, CDR1 is MGHDK and CDR2 is SYGVNS. The CDR3 coding sequence is TGTGCCAGCAGCGGCTGGGACAGGGAGCAAGAGACCCAGTACTTC. Translated, it gives CASSGWDREQETQYF.

This clonotype has more than one count but fewer than ten. DNA for the CDR3: TGTGCCAGCAGCTCGTGGACAGGGACAATAGGTACGCAGTATTTT. It yields the protein CASSSWTGTIGTQYF. This chain connects TRBV7-9 to TRBJ2-3; 8 nucleotides match TRBD1. V lost 4 bases to trimming and J lost 8 bases; unmatched junction nucleotides: 11. This CDR3 is 15 amino acids long. Germline CDR1 is SEHNR and CDR2 is FQNEAQ (reference sequence).

This clonotype was counted many times. CDR3 nucleotide sequence: TGTGCCAGCAGACTTCTAAGCGGGGGGGTGAACACCGGGGAGCTGTTTTTT. Encoded protein: CASRLLSGGVNTGELFF. This chain joins TRBV28 and TRBJ2-2, with 10 bases lining up with TRBD2. The V and J ends lost 6 bases and 1 base, in that order; junction bases with no gene match: 8. This CDR3 region has 17 residues. Germline CDR1 and CDR2: MDHEN and SYDVKM.